This TCR beta chain comes out of a study of blood T cell repertoires in COVID-19. In the study overall: Acute-phase and convalescent COVID-19 samples originated in the United States, Italy and Spain.

The CDR3 is 15 residues long. Germline trimming cut 5 bases from V and 3 bases from J; bases unmatched to any gene: 5. Per the germline V gene, CDR1 is SGHAT and CDR2 is FQNNGV. Donors were grouped by their self-reported clinical history. Clones were sequenced by immunoSEQ multiplex PCR, and TCRdb holds only the in-frame ones, with some missing. This sample has 250,000 to 300,000 clones, with about 90% found just once. This clone was counted a single time. The specimen was PBMCs or T cells enriched from blood (not recorded which). The rearrangement joins TRBV11-2 to TRBJ2-1; 9 bases fit TRBD2. This sequence was found in a human donor in a cohort exposed to, infected with or recovered from COVID-19 (not recorded which). The donor label of this sample is uncertain. The CDR3 DNA follows: TGTGCCAGCAGCATAAGCGGGGGGAGCTACAATGAGCAGTTCTTC. It codes for CASSISGGSYNEQFF.